The rows below give T cell receptor beta chains drawn from one sample of a study of shared clonotypes between healthy human individuals. Clones were sequenced by immunoSEQ multiplex PCR, and TCRdb holds only the in-frame ones, with some missing. The sample yields over 400,000 clones, about 96% seen once. The sequencing input was naive CD4+ T cells sorted from blood. All receptors come from a young woman in good health. CDR3s include the opening cysteine and the closing phenylalanine or tryptophan. The D gene is left open where the match is weak. Size is stated for part of the rows, as once, few or many counts, or as a class when the clone is expanded.

>.|.|TRBV9|TRBJ1-2
TGTGCCAGCAGCGTAGCTATCGGGGGGAGGTATGGCTACACCTTC
CASSVAIGGRYGYTF
>.|.|TRBV19|TRBJ1-4
TGTGCCAGTAGTATGGGCAGCGCTAATGAAAAACTGTTTTTT
CASSMGSANEKLFF
>.|.|TRBV5-8|TRBJ2-7
TGTGCCAGCAGCTTTAAGGTCCTCCACTACGAGCAGTACTTC
CASSFKVLHYEQYF
>once|.|TRBV2|TRBJ2-5
TGTGCCAGCAGTGGGGCTCGACAGGGAGGGACCCAGTACTTC
CASSGARQGGTQYF
>.|.|TRBV28|TRBJ1-5
TGTGCCAGCAGTGAAGCGACCTTCAATCAGCCCCAGCATTTT
CASSEATFNQPQHF
>.|TRBD1|TRBV5-1|TRBJ2-7
TGCGCCAGCAGCCCCCTGGGACAGGGAAGCTACGAGCAGTACTTC
CASSPLGQGSYEQYF
>few|TRBD1|TRBV18|TRBJ2-7
TGTGCCAGCTCACCCGACAGGGATCCGTGGGAGCAGTACTTC
CASSPDRDPWEQYF
>.|TRBD2|TRBV6-4|TRBJ2-5
TGTGCCAGCAGCCCTAGCGGGAGGACAAAGACCCAGTACTTC
CASSPSGRTKTQYF
>.|TRBD2|TRBV28|TRBJ2-2
TGTGCCAGCAGCCGCGGACAGGGGACTAGCGGGACCAACACCGGGGAGCTGTTTTTT
CASSRGQGTSGTNTGELFF
>.|TRBD1|TRBV4-2|TRBJ1-6
TGTGCCAGCAGCCAACCCGGGACAGGGGGTTCACCCCTCCACTTT
CASSQPGTGGSPLHF
>.|.|TRBV5-8|TRBJ1-2
TGTGCCAGCAGCTTGGCGGTCCGACCTAACTATGGCTACACCTTC
CASSLAVRPNYGYTF
>.|.|TRBV28|TRBJ1-4
TGTGCCAGCAGTTTACCAGGGGCAACTAATGAAAAACTGTTTTTT
CASSLPGATNEKLFF
>.|TRBD2|TRBV9|TRBJ2-6
TGTGCCAGCAGCGGTAGCGGGAGGGCCCCTGGGGCCAACGTCCTGACTTTC
CASSGSGRAPGANVLTF
>.|TRBD2|TRBV27|TRBJ2-5
TGTGCCAGCAGTTTACGACGAGAACTAGCGGGAGTTTGGGAGACCCAGTACTTC
CASSLRRELAGVWETQYF
>.|TRBD1|TRBV19|TRBJ1-4
TGTGCCAGTAGTATCGACAGGGCTAATAATGAAAAACTGTTTTTT
CASSIDRANNEKLFF
>.|.|TRBV11-2|TRBJ2-7
TGTGCCAGCAGCACCGGACAGAGAGTGCAGTACTTC
CASSTGQRVQYF
>.|.|TRBV11-3|TRBJ1-1
TGTGCCAGCAGCCCGGATGGGGACACTGAAGCTTTCTTT
CASSPDGDTEAFF
>.|.|TRBV6-5|TRBJ1-3
TGTGCCAGCAGGCGAACACTCTCTGGAAACACCATATATTTT
CASRRTLSGNTIYF
>.|TRBD1|TRBV6-1|TRBJ1-4
TGTGCCAGCAGTGCGGCCGGGACAGACGGCGAAAAACTGTTTTTT
CASSAAGTDGEKLFF
>.|.|TRBV7-2|TRBJ1-2
TGTGCCAGCAGCTTAATCGGGTGGGATTCCTATGGCTACACCTTC
CASSLIGWDSYGYTF
>.|.|TRBV19|TRBJ1-2
TGTGCCAGTAGTATAAGGGAATCGGGAGGCTACACCTTC
CASSIRESGGYTF
>.|TRBD2|TRBV11-2|TRBJ2-7
TGTGCCAGCAGCTTAGACGCCGGGACTAGAACGGTGCAGTACTTC
CASSLDAGTRTVQYF
>.|.|TRBV4-2|TRBJ2-2
TGTGCCAGCAGCCAAGACATGAGCACCGGGGAGCTGTTTTTT
CASSQDMSTGELFF
>.|TRBD1|TRBV6-1|TRBJ2-7
TGTGCCAGCAGTGAAGTATGGACAGGGTCCTACGAGCAGTACTTC
CASSEVWTGSYEQYF
>.|TRBD2|TRBV28|TRBJ2-7
TGTGCCAGCAGTTTCCTCCCGGGACTAGCGGGAGGATCCGAGCAGTACTTC
CASSFLPGLAGGSEQYF
>.|.|TRBV5-1|TRBJ2-2
TGCGCCAGCAGCTTGGACGGGGGCAACGGGGAGCTGTTTTTT
CASSLDGGNGELFF
>.|.|TRBV6-4|TRBJ2-1
TGTGCCAGCAGTGACTCGATGATGAGCTCCTACAATGAGCAGTTCTTC
CASSDSMMSSYNEQFF
>.|TRBD1|TRBV27|TRBJ1-6
TGTGCCAGCAGCTGGGACAGGGGTAATTCACCCCTCCACTTT
CASSWDRGNSPLHF
>.|TRBD2|TRBV29-1|TRBJ2-7
TGCAGCGTTACTAGCGGGAGAGTCCACGAGCAGTACTTC
CSVTSGRVHEQYF
>.|.|TRBV7-9|TRBJ2-1
TGTGCCAGCAGCCTTCACTCTGCTGGCTACAATGAGCAGTTCTTC
CASSLHSAGYNEQFF
>.|TRBD1|TRBV28|TRBJ1-2
TGTGCCAGCAGTTCGGGACAGTACTCCTATGGCTACACCTTC
CASSSGQYSYGYTF
>.|.|TRBV2|TRBJ2-3
TGTGCCAGCAGTGATAGGACAGGCACAGATACGCAGTATTTT
CASSDRTGTDTQYF
>.|.|TRBV21-1|TRBJ2-7
TGTGCCAGCAGCAACTCGCTGGGACAGATGAGCTACGAGCAGTACTTC
CASSNSLGQMSYEQYF
>.|TRBD2|TRBV19|TRBJ2-3
TGTGCCAGTAGCCCCGGAGGACTAGCGGGAGGGCGTGGCACAGATACGCAGTATTTT
CASSPGGLAGGRGTDTQYF
>.|.|TRBV27|TRBJ2-7
TGTGCCAGCAGTCGATCCAACTACGAGCAGTACTTC
CASSRSNYEQYF
>.|.|TRBV11-2|TRBJ2-1
TGTGCCAGCAGCTTAGGAGGGGGTGAGCAGTTCTTC
CASSLGGGEQFF
>.|.|TRBV5-6|TRBJ1-6
TGTGCCAGCAGCTTGGATCCAGGGGATAATTCACCCCTCCACTTT
CASSLDPGDNSPLHF
>.|TRBD1|TRBV30|TRBJ2-2
TGTGCCTGGAGTTGGACAGGGGGGTCCGGGGAGCTGTTTTTT
CAWSWTGGSGELFF
>.|TRBD2|TRBV5-1|TRBJ2-3
TGCGCCAGCAGCTTGGGAGCGGGGAGCACAGATACGCAGTATTTT
CASSLGAGSTDTQYF
>.|.|TRBV7-9|TRBJ2-1
TGTGCCAGCAGCTCCACGGCTGAGATCTCCTACAATGAGCAGTTCTTC
CASSSTAEISYNEQFF
>.|TRBD1|TRBV6-5|TRBJ1-4
TGTGCCAGCAGGGACCTGGGGGGACAGGTTGAAAAACTGTTTTTT
CASRDLGGQVEKLFF
>.|TRBD1|TRBV19|TRBJ2-1
TGTGCCAGTAGTATTGGGGCGTCGAAAGAAAGGGGGCGTCGCAATGAGCAGTTCTTC
CASSIGASKERGRRNEQFF
>.|TRBD1|TRBV4-1|TRBJ1-5
TGCGCCAGCAGCCAAACTACAGGGGGACCAGATCAGCCCCAGCATTTT
CASSQTTGGPDQPQHF
>.|TRBD1|TRBV29-1|TRBJ1-4
TGCAGCGTTGATAGTGACAGGGGAGATGAAAAACTGTTTTTT
CSVDSDRGDEKLFF
>.|TRBD1|TRBV7-2|TRBJ1-2
TGTGCCAGCAGCTTCGGTGGGGGACAGCCCTATGGCTACACCTTC
CASSFGGGQPYGYTF
>.|TRBD1|TRBV7-9|TRBJ1-4
TGTGCCAGCAGCGGGGGACAGGGTTTTGAAAAACTGTTTTTT
CASSGGQGFEKLFF
>.|.|TRBV28|TRBJ2-1
TGTGCCAGCAGTTCCCCCGGACATCAAGGCCATGAGCAGTTCTTC
CASSSPGHQGHEQFF